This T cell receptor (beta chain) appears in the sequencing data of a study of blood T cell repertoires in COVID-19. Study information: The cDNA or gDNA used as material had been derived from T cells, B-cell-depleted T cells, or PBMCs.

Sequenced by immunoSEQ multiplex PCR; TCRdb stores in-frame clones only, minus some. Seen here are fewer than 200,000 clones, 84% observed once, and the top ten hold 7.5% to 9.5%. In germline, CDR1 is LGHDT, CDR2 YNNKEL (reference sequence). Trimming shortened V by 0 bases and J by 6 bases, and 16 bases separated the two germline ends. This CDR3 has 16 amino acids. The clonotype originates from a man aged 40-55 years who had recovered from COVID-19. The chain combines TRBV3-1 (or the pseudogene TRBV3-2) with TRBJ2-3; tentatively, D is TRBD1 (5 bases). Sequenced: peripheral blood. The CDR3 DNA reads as TGTGCCAGCAGCCAAGATAGGGGAAGACCTCCGGATACGCAGTATTTT. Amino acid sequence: CASSQDRGRPPDTQYF.